This T cell receptor beta chain appears in the sequencing data of a study of tissue T cells after allogeneic stem cell transplantation. The overall study: Several unmodified and three CD34-selected T-cell-depleted grafts went to graft-versus-host disease patients. Study-level findings and limits: Which tissue TCRs were alloreactive or antigen-specific was not determined. Some clones might be persisting host cells. TCR repertoires tracked anatomic similarity, regardless of disease or transplant status.

Trimming removed 0 bases at V and 0 bases at J, with 15 bases between. The germline V gene has CDR1 LGHNT and CDR2 FRNRAP. The CDR3 has 17 residues. CDR3 sequences, V/J genes, frequencies and template counts came from survey-depth TCRbeta sequencing. The assay was immunoSEQ multiplex PCR, and TCRdb's table has in-frame clones only and misses some. This repertoire shows 25,000 to 30,000 clones, roughly nine tenths found once; its top ten account for roughly 2%. With respect to this clone: What it recognizes is unknown.

The genes are TRBV12-5 and TRBJ2-7, with D perhaps matching TRBD1 (5 bases). The sequence derives from a male donor aged 60 or over who later had graft-versus-host disease after an allogeneic stem cell transplant. Sample: blood, taken before transplantation. The CDR3 sequence: CASGLVAFSDNSYEQYF. CDR3 DNA: TGTGCTAGTGGTTTGGTAGCCTTCTCGGACAACTCCTACGAGCAGTACTTC. The variable domain in full, completed from reference TRBV12-5 and TRBJ2-7, reads DARVTQTPRHKVTEMGQEVTMRCQPILGHNTVFWYRQTMMQGLELLAYFRNRAPLDDSGMPKDRFSAEMPDATLATLKIQPSEPRDSAVYFCASGLVAFSDNSYEQYFGPGTRLTVT.